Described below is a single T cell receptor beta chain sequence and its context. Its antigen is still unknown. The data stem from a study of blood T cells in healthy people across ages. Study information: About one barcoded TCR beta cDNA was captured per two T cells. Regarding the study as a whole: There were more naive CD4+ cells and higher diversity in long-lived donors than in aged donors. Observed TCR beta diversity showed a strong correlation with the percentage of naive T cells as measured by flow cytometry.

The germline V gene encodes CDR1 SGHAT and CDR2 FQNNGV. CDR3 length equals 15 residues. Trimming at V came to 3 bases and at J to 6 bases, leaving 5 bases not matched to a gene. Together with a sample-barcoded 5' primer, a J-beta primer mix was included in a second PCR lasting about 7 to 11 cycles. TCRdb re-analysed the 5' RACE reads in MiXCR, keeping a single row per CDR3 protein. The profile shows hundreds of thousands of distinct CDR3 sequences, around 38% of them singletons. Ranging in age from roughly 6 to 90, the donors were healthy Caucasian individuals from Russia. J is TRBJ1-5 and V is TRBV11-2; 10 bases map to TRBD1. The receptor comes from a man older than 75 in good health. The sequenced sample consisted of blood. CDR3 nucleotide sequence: TGTGCCAGCAGCTTGTCCGGGACAGGGGCTCAGCCCCAGCATTTT. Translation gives CASSLSGTGAQPQHF. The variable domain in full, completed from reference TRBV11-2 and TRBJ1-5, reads EAGVAQSPRYKIIEKRQSVAFWCNPISGHATLYWYQQILGQGPKLLIQFQNNGVVDDSQLPKDRFSAERLKGVDSTLKIQPAKLEDSAVYLCASSLSGTGAQPQHFGDGTRLSIL.